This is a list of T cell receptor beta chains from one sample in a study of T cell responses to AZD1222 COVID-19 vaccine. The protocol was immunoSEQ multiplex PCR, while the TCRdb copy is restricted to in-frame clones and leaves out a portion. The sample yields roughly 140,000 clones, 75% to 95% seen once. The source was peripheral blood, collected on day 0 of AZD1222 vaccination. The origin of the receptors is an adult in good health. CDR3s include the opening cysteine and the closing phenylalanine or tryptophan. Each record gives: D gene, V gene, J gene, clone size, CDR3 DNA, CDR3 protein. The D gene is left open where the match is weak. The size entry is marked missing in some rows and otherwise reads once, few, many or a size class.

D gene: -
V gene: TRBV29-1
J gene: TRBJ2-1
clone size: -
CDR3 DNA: TGCAGCGGCGACTCGTACAATGAGCAGTTCTTC
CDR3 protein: CSGDSYNEQFF

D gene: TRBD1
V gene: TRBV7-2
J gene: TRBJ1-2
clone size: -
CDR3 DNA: TGTGCCAGCAGCTTAGTTTGGACAGGGGATGGCTACACCTTC
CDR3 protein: CASSLVWTGDGYTF

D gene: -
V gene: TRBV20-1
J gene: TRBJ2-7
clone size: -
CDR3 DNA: TGCAGTGCTAGTCCGGCAGGACAATACTACGAGCAGTACTTC
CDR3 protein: CSASPAGQYYEQYF

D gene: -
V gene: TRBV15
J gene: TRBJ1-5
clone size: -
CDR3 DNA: TGTGCCACCAGCAGAGATGTGGGCCAGCCCCAGCATTTT
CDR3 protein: CATSRDVGQPQHF

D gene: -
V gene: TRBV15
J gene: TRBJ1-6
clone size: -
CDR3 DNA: TGTGCCACCAGCAGGGAACAAGGGGGGTCACCCCTCCACTTT
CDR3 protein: CATSREQGGSPLHF

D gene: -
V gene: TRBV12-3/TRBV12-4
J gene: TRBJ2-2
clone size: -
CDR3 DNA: TGTGCCAGCAGTAGTACCACCGGGGAGCTGTTTTTT
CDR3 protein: CASSSTTGELFF

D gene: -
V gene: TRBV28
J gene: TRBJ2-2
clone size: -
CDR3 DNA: TGTGCCAGCAGTGGGCTAGCGCTGAACACCGGGGAGCTGTTTTTT
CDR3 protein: CASSGLALNTGELFF

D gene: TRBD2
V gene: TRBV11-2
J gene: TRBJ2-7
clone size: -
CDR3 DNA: TGTGCCAGCAGCAAGACTAGCGGGAGCGTTGGGTACGAGCAGTACTTC
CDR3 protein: CASSKTSGSVGYEQYF

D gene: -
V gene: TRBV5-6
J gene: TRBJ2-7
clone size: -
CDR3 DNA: TGTGCCAGCAGCCAAGTGAACTACGAGCAGTACTTC
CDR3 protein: CASSQVNYEQYF

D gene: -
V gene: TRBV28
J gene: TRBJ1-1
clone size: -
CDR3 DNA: TGTGCCAGCAGTCTAGAAAAGTCAGGGGTGGGAGCTTTCTTT
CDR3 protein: CASSLEKSGVGAFF

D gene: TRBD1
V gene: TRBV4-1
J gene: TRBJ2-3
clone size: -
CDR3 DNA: TGCGCCAGCAGCCAAATTAGACAGGGCCCCACAGATACGCAGTATTTT
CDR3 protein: CASSQIRQGPTDTQYF

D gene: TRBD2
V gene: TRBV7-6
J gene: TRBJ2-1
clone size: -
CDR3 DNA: TGTGCCAGCAGCTGGAGTGGAGGCTCTAGCGGGATTGAGCAGTTCTTC
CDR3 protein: CASSWSGGSSGIEQFF

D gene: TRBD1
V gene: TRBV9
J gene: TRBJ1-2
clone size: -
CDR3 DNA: TGTGCCAGCAGCCCACGGACAGGGTTGGTTGGCTACACCTTC
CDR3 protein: CASSPRTGLVGYTF

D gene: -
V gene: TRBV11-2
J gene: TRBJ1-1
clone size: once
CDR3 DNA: TGTGCCAGCAGCCTCCTTCTAGGGCTAGGGACTGAAGCTTTCTTT
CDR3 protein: CASSLLLGLGTEAFF

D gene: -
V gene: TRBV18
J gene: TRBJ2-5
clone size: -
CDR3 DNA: TGTGCCAGCTCAGCTTTTGCCCCTTTATCCGAACAGGGATACCAAGAGACCCAGTACTTC
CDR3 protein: CASSAFAPLSEQGYQETQYF

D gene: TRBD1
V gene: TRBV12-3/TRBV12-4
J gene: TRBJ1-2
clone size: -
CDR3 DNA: TGTGCCAGCAGAAGACAGGGTTCCTATGGCTACACCTTC
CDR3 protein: CASRRQGSYGYTF

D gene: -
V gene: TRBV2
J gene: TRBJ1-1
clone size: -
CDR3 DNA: TGTGCCAGCAGTGGACAAGCCCAGATGAACACTGAAGCTTTCTTT
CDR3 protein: CASSGQAQMNTEAFF

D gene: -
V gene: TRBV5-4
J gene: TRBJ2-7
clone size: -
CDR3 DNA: TGTGCCAGCAGCCTGAGGGGCATAGACTACGAGCAGTACTTC
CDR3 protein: CASSLRGIDYEQYF

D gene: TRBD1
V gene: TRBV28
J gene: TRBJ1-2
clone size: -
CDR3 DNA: TGTGCCACAAGGACAGGGGAGACTGGCTACACCTTC
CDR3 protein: CATRTGETGYTF

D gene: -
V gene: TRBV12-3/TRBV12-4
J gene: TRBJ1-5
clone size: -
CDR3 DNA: TGTGCCAGCAGTTTCAGCAATCAGCCCCAGCATTTT
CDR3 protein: CASSFSNQPQHF

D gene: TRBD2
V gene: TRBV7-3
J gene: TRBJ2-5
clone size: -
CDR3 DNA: TGTGCCAGCAGCTTATCCCCCGTGGCGGGAGTCGAACAAGAGACCCAGTACTTC
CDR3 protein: CASSLSPVAGVEQETQYF

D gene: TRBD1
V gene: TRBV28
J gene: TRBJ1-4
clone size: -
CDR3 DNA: TGTGCCAGCAGTCCCCTCACAGGGGCTAATGAAAAACTGTTTTTT
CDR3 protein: CASSPLTGANEKLFF

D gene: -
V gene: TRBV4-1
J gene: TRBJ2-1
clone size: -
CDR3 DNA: TGCGCCAGCAGCCAAGACAGGGGCTCCTACAATGAGCAGTTCTTC
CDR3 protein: CASSQDRGSYNEQFF

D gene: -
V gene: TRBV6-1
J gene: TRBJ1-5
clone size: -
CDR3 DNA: TGTGCCAGCAGTGATCCGCTGACAACTCCGAGGCAGCCCCAGCATTTT
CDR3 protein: CASSDPLTTPRQPQHF

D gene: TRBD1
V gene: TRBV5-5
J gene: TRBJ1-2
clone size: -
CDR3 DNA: TGTGCCAGCAGCCTGGGACAGGGCTACTATGGCTACACCTTC
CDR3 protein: CASSLGQGYYGYTF

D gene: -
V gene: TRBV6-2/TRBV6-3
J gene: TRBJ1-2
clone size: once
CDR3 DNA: TGTGCCAGCAGTTACGTTGGACGGATCACCTATGGCTACACCTTC
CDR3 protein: CASSYVGRITYGYTF

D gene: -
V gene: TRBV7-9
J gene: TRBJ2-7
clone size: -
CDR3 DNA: TGTGCCAGCAGCTTAGCTGTATCCTACGAGCAGTACTTC
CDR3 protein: CASSLAVSYEQYF

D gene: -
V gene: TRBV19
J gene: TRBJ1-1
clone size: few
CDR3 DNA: TGTGCCAGTTCACAGGGACTGAACACTGAAGCTTTCTTT
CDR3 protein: CASSQGLNTEAFF

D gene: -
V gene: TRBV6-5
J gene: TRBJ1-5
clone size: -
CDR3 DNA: TGTGCCAGCAGCCGTAGGGTTGCAAATCAGCCCCAGCATTTT
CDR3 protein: CASSRRVANQPQHF

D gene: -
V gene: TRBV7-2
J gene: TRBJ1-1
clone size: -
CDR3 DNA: TGTGCCAGCAGCCCCTACCGACAGAGAAAGAACACTGAAGCTTTCTTT
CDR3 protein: CASSPYRQRKNTEAFF

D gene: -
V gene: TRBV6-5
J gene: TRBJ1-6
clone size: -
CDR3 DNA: TGTGCCAGCAGTTACGCCGTCGGGGGGAATAATTCACCCCTCCACTTT
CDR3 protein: CASSYAVGGNNSPLHF

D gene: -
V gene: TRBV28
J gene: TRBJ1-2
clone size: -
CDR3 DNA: TGTGCCAGCAGTAACGGGACACCTTTTAACTATGGCTACACCTTC
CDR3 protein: CASSNGTPFNYGYTF